Presented here are 3 T cell receptor beta chains from one specimen sequenced in a study of blood T cell repertoires in COVID-19. Some clones are missing from TCRdb's copy, which holds only in-frame ones; the method was immunoSEQ multiplex PCR. The sample includes about 120,000 clones, about four fifths of them seen just once. The sequenced sample consisted of peripheral blood. These receptors were taken from a woman older than 75 with acute or convalescent COVID-19.

The chain joins TRBV5-1 to TRBJ1-1, with TRBD1 matching over 9 bases. V trimming: 4 bases; J trimming: 2 bases; junction bases outside the gene matches: 6. There are 15 residues in the CDR3. Germline values: CDR1 SGHRS, CDR2 YFSETQ. CDR3 sequence reads: CASSLETGGNTEAFF. CDR3 sequence (DNA): TGCGCCAGCAGCCTAGAGACAGGGGGTAACACTGAAGCTTTCTTT. Variable domain in full (rest from reference TRBV5-1 and TRBJ1-1): KAGVTQTPRYLIKTRGQQVTLSCSPISGHRSVSWYQQTPGQGLQFLFEYFSETQRNKGNFPGRFSGRQFSNSRSEMNVSTLELGDSALYLCASSLETGGNTEAFFGQGTRLTVV.

The V and J genes are TRBV19 and TRBJ2-3, with a tentative D call TRBD2 (5 bases). In germline, CDR1 is LNHDA, CDR2 SQIVND (reference sequence). This CDR3 has 16 amino acids. The V end was cut by 2 bases, the J end by 1 base, with 13 bases between. The DNA for the CDR3 is TGTGCCAGTAGTATATTGAGCGGTCCCGGCACAGATACGCAGTATTTT. Its translation: CASSILSGPGTDTQYF.

A remark on this clone: The same CDR3 is also encoded by other DNA sequences in this sample. The chain uses TRBV5-1 and TRBJ1-1; D ambiguous. This CDR3 comprises 13 residues. With 2 bases removed from V and 3 bases from J, the gap between germline ends came to 8 bases. Per the germline V gene, CDR1 is SGHRS and CDR2 is YFSETQ. The CDR3 nucleotides are TGCGCCAGCAGCTTTGGAGCGGACACTGAAGCTTTCTTT. Its protein product is CASSFGADTEAFF.